This is a list of T cell receptor beta chains from one sample in a study of beta chain features in type 1 diabetes. Sequencing used immunoSEQ multiplex PCR; TCRdb keeps in-frame clones, though not all of them. The table includes about 160,000 clones, 7.8% detected once. The material sequenced was central memory CD4+ T cells from blood. The receptor set was obtained from a woman between 40 and 50 years old with type 1 diabetes. Each CDR3 is given with its conserved first and last residue. Fields, in order: V gene, J gene, clone size, CDR3 length, D gene, CDR3 DNA, CDR3 protein. D genes are given only for firm matches. Clone size appears in some rows only: once, few, many, or a class for an expanded clone.

TRBV7-9,TRBJ1-1,few,14,TRBD1,TGTGCCAGCAGCCTGGTCTCCGACAGGGTTAAAGCTTTCTTT,CASSLVSDRVKAFF
TRBV30,TRBJ2-7,many,13,-,TGTGCCTGCTACCGGCAGGAGGCCTACGAGCAGTACTTC,CACYRQEAYEQYF
TRBV5-5,TRBJ2-7,-,15,-,TGTGCCAGCAGCTTGGGGGCGTCGTCGTACTACGAGCAGTACTTC,CASSLGASSYYEQYF
TRBV7-9,TRBJ2-7,few,14,TRBD1,TGTGCCAGCAGCCCCCGGGACAGAGATCACGAGCAGTACTTC,CASSPRDRDHEQYF
TRBV11-1,TRBJ1-2,-,13,TRBD1,TGTGCCAGCAGCTCTGACAGGGGGAATGGCTACACCTTC,CASSSDRGNGYTF
TRBV4-3,TRBJ1-2,few,13,-,TGCGCCAGCAGCCAAGATGTAAACTATGGCTACACCTTC,CASSQDVNYGYTF
TRBV25-1,TRBJ2-7,-,14,-,TGTGCCAGCAGTGAAGGGTTAGCGATACACGAGCAGTACTTC,CASSEGLAIHEQYF
TRBV6-5,TRBJ2-7,-,15,-,TGTGCCAGCTCCCCGCGGGGCCCTCTGCTCAACGAGCAGTACTTC,CASSPRGPLLNEQYF
TRBV9,TRBJ2-1,few,15,-,TGTGCCAGCAGCGTCTCGAGCGAATCCTACAATGAGCAGTTCTTC,CASSVSSESYNEQFF
TRBV7-8,TRBJ2-5,many,13,TRBD1,TGTGCCAGCAGCCTGGGACAGCAAGAGACCCAGTACTTC,CASSLGQQETQYF
TRBV7-2,TRBJ2-1,few,14,-,TGTGCCAGCAGCACCACGGGCAGGGCCAATGAGCAGTTCTTC,CASSTTGRANEQFF
TRBV10-3,TRBJ1-1,few,13,-,TGTGCCATCAGCAGGGACATGAACACTGAAGCTTTCTTT,CAISRDMNTEAFF
TRBV30,TRBJ2-2,few,13,-,TGTGCCTGGGGGGAGGAGTGGGCCGGGGAGCTGTTTTTT,CAWGEEWAGELFF
TRBV2,TRBJ2-7,-,11,-,TGTGCCAGCAGTCTGGGGAGCGAGCAGTACTTC,CASSLGSEQYF
TRBV27,TRBJ1-2,-,15,TRBD1,TGTGCCAGCAGTTTATTGGAGGGGGCAAGGGGCGGCTACACCTTC,CASSLLEGARGGYTF
TRBV4-3,TRBJ1-2,-,16,-,TGCGCCAGCAGCCTAGGAGGGGCCAGGCTGGGCTATGGCTACACCTTC,CASSLGGARLGYGYTF
TRBV2,TRBJ2-7,few,12,-,TGTGCCAGCAGCTCCCAGGACTACGAGCAGTACTTC,CASSSQDYEQYF
TRBV9,TRBJ2-1,few,15,TRBD2,TGTGCCAGCAGCGTATTTCAGGGAGGGTACAATGAGCAGTTCTTC,CASSVFQGGYNEQFF
TRBV7-2,TRBJ1-3,-,16,-,TGTGCCAGCAGCCTCCACACAGACCCCTCTGGAAACACCATATATTTT,CASSLHTDPSGNTIYF
TRBV7-9,TRBJ1-1,few,13,TRBD1,TGTGCCAGCAGCTTGGACAGGGCCACTGAAGCTTTCTTT,CASSLDRATEAFF
TRBV2,TRBJ2-4,many,13,-,TGTGCCAGCAGTGCAAACTGGGCCAACATTCAGTACTTC,CASSANWANIQYF
TRBV7-6,TRBJ1-2,few,13,-,TGTGCCAGCAGCTTCGGGGGGGACGCGGGCTACACCTTC,CASSFGGDAGYTF
TRBV7-9,TRBJ1-1,-,14,-,TGTGCCAGCAGCCAATCAGGGAGGTGGACTGAAGCTTTCTTT,CASSQSGRWTEAFF
TRBV5-6,TRBJ2-3,few,14,-,TGTGCCAGCAGCCAAAGGGACTCCACAGATACGCAGTATTTT,CASSQRDSTDTQYF
TRBV9,TRBJ2-5,-,12,TRBD1,TGTGCCAGCAGCCAGACAGGGGAGACCCAGTACTTC,CASSQTGETQYF
TRBV5-1,TRBJ1-1,-,13,-,TGCGCCAGCAGTCCGGGGGTGAACACTGAAGCTTTCTTT,CASSPGVNTEAFF
TRBV18,TRBJ1-5,-,13,-,TGTGCCAGCTCACAGACAGGAGATCAGCCCCAGCATTTT,CASSQTGDQPQHF
TRBV7-9,TRBJ2-5,many,12,-,TGTGCCAGCAGCTTAGAGGAGGAGACCCAGTACTTC,CASSLEEETQYF